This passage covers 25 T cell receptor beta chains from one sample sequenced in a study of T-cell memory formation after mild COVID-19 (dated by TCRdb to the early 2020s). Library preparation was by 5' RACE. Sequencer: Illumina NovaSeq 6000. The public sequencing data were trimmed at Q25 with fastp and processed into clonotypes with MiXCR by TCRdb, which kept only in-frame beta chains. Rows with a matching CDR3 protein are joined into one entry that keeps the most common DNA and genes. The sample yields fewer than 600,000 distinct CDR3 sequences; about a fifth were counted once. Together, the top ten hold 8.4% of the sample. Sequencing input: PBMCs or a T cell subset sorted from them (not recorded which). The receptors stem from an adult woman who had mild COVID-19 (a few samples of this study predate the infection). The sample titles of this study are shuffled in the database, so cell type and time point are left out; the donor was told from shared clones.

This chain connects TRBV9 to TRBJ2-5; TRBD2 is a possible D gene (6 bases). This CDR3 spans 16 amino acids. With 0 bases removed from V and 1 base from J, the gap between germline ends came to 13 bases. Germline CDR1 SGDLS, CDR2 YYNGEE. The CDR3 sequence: CASSVGSGTPQETQYF. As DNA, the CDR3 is TGTGCCAGCAGCGTAGGTTCCGGGACTCCCCAAGAGACCCAGTACTTC.

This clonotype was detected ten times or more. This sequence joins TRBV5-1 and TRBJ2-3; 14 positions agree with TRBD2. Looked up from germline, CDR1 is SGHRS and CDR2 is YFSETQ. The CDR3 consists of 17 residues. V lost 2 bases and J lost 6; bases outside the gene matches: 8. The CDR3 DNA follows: TGCGCCAGCAGCTTTGGGACTAGCGGGAGTCGGCTGGATACGCAGTATTTT. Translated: CASSFGTSGSRLDTQYF. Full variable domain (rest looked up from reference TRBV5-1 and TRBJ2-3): KAGVTQTPRYLIKTRGQQVTLSCSPISGHRSVSWYQQTPGQGLQFLFEYFSETQRNKGNFPGRFSGRQFSNSRSEMNVSTLELGDSALYLCASSFGTSGSRLDTQYFGPGTRLTVL.

The CDR3 nucleotides read TGTGCCAGCAGCCAAGATCAGTGGAGTGAGCAGTTCTTC. It codes for CASSQDQWSEQFF. The chain links TRBV3-1 to TRBJ2-1, with D unclear. Looked up from germline, CDR1 is LGHDT and CDR2 is YNNKEL (reference sequence). The ends were cut back, 0 bases at V and 9 bases at J, with 9 bases in the middle. CDR3 size: 13 residues.

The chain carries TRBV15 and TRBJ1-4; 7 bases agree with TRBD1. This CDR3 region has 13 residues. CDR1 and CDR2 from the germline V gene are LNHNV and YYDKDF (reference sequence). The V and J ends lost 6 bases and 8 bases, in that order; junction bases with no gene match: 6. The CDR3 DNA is TGTGCCACCAGGCCAGGGGGTCGCGAAAAACTGTTTTTT. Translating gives CATRPGGREKLFF.

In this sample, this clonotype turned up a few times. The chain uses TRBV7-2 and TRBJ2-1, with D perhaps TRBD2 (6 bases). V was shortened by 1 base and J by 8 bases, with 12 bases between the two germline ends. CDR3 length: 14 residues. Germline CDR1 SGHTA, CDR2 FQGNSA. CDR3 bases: TGTGCCAGCAGCTTAGTCCCTAGCGTGGATGAGCAGTTCTTC. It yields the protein CASSLVPSVDEQFF.

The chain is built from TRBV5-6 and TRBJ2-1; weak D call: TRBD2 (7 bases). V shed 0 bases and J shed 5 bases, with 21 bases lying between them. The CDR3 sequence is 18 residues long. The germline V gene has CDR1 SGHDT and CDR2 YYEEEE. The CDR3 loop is CASSLGPPGGALHNEQFF. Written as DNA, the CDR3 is TGTGCCAGCAGCTTGGGCCCCCCTGGGGGGGCGCTCCACAATGAGCAGTTCTTC.

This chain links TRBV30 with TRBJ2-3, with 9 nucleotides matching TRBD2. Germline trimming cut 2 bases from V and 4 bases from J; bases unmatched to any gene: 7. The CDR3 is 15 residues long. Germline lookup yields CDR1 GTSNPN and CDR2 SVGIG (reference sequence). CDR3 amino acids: CAWSPLGGRADTQYF. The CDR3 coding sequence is TGTGCCTGGAGTCCCCTGGGCGGGAGGGCAGATACGCAGTATTTT.

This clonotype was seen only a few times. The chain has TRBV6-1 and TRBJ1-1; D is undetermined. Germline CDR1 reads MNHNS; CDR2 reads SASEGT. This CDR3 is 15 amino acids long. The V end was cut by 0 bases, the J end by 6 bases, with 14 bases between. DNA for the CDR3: TGTGCCAGCAGTGAAGCTCGGGGAGTCGGGGCTGAAGCTTTCTTT. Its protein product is CASSEARGVGAEAFF.

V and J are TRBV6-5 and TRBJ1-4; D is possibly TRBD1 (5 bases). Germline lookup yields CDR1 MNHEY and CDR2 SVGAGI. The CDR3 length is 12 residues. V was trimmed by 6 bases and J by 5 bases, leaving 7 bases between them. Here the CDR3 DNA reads TGTGCCAGCAGACAGGCGAATGAAAAACTGTTTTTT. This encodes CASRQANEKLFF.

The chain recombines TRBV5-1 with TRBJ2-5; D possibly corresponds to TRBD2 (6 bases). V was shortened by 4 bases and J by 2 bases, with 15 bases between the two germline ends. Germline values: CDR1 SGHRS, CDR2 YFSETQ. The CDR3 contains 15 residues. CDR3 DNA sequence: TGCGCCAGCAGCACGAACGCGGGGCTTCAAGAGACCCAGTACTTC. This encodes CASSTNAGLQETQYF.

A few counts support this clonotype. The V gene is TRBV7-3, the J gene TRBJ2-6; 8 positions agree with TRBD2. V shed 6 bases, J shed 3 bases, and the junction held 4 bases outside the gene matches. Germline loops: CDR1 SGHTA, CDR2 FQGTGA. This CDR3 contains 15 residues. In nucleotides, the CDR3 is TGTGCCAGCAGTTGGACTAGCCTTGGGGCCAACGTCCTGACTTTC. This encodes CASSWTSLGANVLTF.

The CDR3 is CASSILGSRGYTF. In nucleotides, the CDR3 is TGTGCCAGTAGTATTTTGGGTTCTCGGGGCTACACCTTC. The J gene is TRBJ1-2, the V gene TRBV19; no definite D call. The germline V and J ends were trimmed by 3 bases and 8 bases, with 13 bases remaining between them. The germline CDR1 and CDR2 sequences are LNHDA and SQIVND (reference sequence). This CDR3 has 13 residues.

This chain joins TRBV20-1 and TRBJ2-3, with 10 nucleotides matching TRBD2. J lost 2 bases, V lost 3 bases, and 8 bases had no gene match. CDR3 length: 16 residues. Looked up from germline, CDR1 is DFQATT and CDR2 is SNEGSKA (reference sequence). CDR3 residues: CSASIAGGIYTDTQYF. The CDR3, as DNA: TGCAGTGCTAGTATAGCGGGAGGAATTTACACAGATACGCAGTATTTT.

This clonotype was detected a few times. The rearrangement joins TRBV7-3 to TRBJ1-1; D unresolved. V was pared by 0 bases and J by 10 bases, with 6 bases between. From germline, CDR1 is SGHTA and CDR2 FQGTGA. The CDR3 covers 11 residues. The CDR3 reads CASSLTLGAFF. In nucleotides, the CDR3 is TGTGCCAGCAGCTTAACTTTGGGAGCTTTCTTT.

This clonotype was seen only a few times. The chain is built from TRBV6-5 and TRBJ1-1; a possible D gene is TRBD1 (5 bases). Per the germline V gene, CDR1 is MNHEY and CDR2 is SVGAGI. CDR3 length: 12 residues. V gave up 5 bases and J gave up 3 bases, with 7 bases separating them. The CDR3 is CASSPGYTEAFF. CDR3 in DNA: TGTGCCAGCAGTCCAGGGTACACTGAAGCTTTCTTT.

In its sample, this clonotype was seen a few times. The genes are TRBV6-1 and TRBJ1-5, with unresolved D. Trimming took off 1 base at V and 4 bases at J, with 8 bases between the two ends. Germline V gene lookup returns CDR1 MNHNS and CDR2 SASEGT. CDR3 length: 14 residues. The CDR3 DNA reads TGTGCCAGCAGTGAAGTTGCAACAAATCAGCCCCAGCATTTT. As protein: CASSEVATNQPQHF.

Here the CDR3 reads CASSIGTAGNEQFF. CDR3 coding DNA: TGTGCCAGCAGCATAGGGACAGCGGGCAATGAGCAGTTCTTC. The gene calls are TRBV5-6 and TRBJ2-1; D is possibly TRBD1 (7 bases). V was clipped by 4 bases and J by 6 bases, with 14 bases between them. Germline CDR1 and CDR2: SGHDT and YYEEEE. CDR3 length: 14 amino acids. Drawing the rest from reference TRBV5-6 and TRBJ2-1, the complete variable domain is DAGVTQSPTHLIKTRGQQVTLRCSPKSGHDTVSWYQQALGQGPQFIFQYYEEEERQRGNFPDRFSGHQFPNYSSELNVNALLLGDSALYLCASSIGTAGNEQFFGPGTRLTVL.

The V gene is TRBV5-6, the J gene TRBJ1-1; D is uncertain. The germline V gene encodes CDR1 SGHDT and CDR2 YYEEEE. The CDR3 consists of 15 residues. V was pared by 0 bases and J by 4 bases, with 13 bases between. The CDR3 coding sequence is TGTGCCAGCAGCTTGGTTGAGTGGAAGGGCACTGAAGCTTTCTTT. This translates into CASSLVEWKGTEAFF. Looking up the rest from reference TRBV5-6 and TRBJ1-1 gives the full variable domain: DAGVTQSPTHLIKTRGQQVTLRCSPKSGHDTVSWYQQALGQGPQFIFQYYEEEERQRGNFPDRFSGHQFPNYSSELNVNALLLGDSALYLCASSLVEWKGTEAFFGQGTRLTVV.

Written as DNA, the CDR3 is TGTGCCAGCAGCCGCAGGGGATGGGAGACCCAGTACTTC. This encodes CASSRRGWETQYF. The chain employs TRBV14 and TRBJ2-5; possible D gene TRBD1, 6 bases. The CDR3 is 13 residues long. Germline CDR1 and CDR2: SGHDN and FVKESK. V was trimmed by 4 bases and J by 5 bases, leaving 11 bases between them.

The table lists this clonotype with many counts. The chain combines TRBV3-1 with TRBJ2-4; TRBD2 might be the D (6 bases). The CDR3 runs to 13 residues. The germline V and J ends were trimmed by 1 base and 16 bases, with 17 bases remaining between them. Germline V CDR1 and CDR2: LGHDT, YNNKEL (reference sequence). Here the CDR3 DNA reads TGTGCCAGCAGCCAAGGGTTCGACGGGGACTTCTACTTC. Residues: CASSQGFDGDFYF. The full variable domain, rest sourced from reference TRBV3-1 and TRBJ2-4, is DTAVSQTPKYLVTQMGNDKSIKCEQNLGHDTMYWYKQDSKKFLKIMFSYNNKELIINETVPNRFSPKSPDKAHLNLHINSLELGDSAVYFCASSQGFDGDFYFGAGTRLSVL.

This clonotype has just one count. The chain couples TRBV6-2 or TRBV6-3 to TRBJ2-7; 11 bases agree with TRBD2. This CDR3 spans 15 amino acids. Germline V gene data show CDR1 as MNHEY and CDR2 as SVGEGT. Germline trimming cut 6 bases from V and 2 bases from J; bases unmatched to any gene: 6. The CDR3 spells CASRSLAGEAYEQYF. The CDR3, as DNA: TGTGCCAGCAGATCACTAGCGGGAGAGGCCTACGAGCAGTACTTC.

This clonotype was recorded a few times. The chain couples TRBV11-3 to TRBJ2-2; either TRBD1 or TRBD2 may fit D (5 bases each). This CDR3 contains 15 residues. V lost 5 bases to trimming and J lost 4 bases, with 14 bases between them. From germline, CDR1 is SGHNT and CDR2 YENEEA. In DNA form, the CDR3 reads TGTGCCAGCAGCCCGCCCTGGGGGTTCACCGGGGAGCTGTTTTTT. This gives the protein CASSPPWGFTGELFF. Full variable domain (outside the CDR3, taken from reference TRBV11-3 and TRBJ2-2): EAGVVQSPRYKIIEKKQPVAFWCNPISGHNTLYWYLQNLGQGPELLIRYENEEAVDDSQLPKDRFSAERLKGVDSTLKIQPAELGDSAVYLCASSPPWGFTGELFFGEGSRLTVL.

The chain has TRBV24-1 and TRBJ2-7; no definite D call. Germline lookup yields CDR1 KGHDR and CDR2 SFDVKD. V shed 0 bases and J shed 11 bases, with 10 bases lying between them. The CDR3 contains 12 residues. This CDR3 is CATSDLDGKEYF. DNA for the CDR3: TGTGCCACCAGTGATTTGGACGGTAAGGAGTACTTC.

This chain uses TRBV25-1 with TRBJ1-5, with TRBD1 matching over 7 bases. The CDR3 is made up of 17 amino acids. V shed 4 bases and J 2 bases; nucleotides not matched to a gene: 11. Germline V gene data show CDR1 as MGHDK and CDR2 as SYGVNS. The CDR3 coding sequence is TGTGCCAGCAGTGCGTCAAAACAGGGGAGCGGCAATCAGCCCCAGCATTTT. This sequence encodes CASSASKQGSGNQPQHF.

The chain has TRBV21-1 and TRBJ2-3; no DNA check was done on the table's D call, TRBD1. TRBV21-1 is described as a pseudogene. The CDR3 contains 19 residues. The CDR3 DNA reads TGTGCCAGCAGCAAACGGTGCGGTTGGCTACCCCCGAGCACAGATACGCAGTATTTT. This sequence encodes CASSKRCGWLPPSTDTQYF.